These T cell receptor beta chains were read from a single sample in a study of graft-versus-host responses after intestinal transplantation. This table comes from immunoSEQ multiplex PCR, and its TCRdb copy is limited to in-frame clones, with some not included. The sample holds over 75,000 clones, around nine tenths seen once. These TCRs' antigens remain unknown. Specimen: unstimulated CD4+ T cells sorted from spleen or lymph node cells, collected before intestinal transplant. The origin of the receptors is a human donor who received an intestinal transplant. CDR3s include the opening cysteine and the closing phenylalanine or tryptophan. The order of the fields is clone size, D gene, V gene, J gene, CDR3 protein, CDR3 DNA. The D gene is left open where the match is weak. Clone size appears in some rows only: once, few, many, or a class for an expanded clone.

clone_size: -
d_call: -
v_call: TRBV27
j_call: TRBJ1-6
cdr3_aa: CASSSQGLRSPLHF
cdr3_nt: TGTGCCAGCAGTTCCCAAGGACTGAGGTCACCCCTCCACTTT

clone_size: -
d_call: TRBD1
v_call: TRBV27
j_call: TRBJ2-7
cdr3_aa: CASWGQGRSYEQYF
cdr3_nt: TGTGCCAGCTGGGGACAGGGTAGAAGCTACGAGCAGTACTTC

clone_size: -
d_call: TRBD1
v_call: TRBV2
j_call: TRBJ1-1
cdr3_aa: CASSGGRGTGNTEAFF
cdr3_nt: TGTGCCAGCAGTGGGGGGCGCGGGACAGGGAACACTGAAGCTTTCTTT

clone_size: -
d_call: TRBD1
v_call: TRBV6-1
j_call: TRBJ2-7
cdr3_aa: CASSVGGNEQYF
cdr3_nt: TGTGCCAGCAGTGTAGGGGGCAACGAGCAGTACTTC

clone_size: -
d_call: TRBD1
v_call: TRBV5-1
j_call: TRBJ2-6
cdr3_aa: CASSPGQGSGANVLTF
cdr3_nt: TGCGCCAGCAGCCCGGGACAGGGGTCTGGGGCCAACGTCCTGACTTTC

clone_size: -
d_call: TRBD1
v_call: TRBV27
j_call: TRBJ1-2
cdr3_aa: CASRWTGDSNYGYTF
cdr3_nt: TGTGCCAGCAGGTGGACAGGGGATTCTAACTATGGCTACACCTTC

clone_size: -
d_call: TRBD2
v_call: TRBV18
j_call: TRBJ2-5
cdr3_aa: CASSPRRTSGGQETQYF
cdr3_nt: TGTGCCAGCTCACCACGGCGGACTAGTGGGGGTCAAGAGACCCAGTACTTC

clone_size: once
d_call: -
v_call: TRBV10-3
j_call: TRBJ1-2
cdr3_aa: CAISEGQPTNYGYTF
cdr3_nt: TGTGCCATCAGTGAGGGACAACCAACTAACTATGGCTACACCTTC

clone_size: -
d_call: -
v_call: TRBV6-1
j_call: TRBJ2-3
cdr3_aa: CASRLTGTSTDTQYF
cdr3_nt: TGTGCCAGCAGACTCACAGGGACAAGCACAGATACGCAGTATTTT

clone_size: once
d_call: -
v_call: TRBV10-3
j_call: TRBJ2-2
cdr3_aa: CAIREAGHTGELFF
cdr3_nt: TGTGCCATCAGGGAGGCAGGCCACACCGGGGAGCTGTTTTTT

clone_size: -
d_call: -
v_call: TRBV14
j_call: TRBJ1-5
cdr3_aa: CASSQEAQPQHF
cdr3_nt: TGTGCCAGCAGCCAAGAGGCTCAGCCCCAGCATTTT

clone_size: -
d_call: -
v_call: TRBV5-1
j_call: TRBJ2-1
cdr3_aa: CASSFMLARTGNEQFF
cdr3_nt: TGCGCCAGCAGCTTTATGCTAGCACGAACTGGCAATGAGCAGTTCTTC

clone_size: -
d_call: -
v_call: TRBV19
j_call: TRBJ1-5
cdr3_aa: CASSALYRNQPQHF
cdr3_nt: TGTGCCAGTAGTGCCCTCTACCGCAATCAGCCCCAGCATTTT

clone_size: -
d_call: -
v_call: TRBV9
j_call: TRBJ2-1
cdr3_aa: CASSVGGGESRNEQFF
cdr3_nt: TGTGCCAGCAGCGTAGGTGGCGGGGAATCCCGCAATGAGCAGTTCTTC

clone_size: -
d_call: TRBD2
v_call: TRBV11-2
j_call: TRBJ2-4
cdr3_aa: CASSRNGTIGF
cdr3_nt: TGTGCCAGCAGCCGCAACGGGACTATTGGTTTC

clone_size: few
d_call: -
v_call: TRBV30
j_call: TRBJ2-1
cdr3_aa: CAWIRGTPYNEQFF
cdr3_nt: TGTGCCTGGATTAGGGGGACACCTTACAATGAGCAGTTCTTC

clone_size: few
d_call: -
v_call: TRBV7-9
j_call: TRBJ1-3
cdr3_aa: CASSQAASGNTIYF
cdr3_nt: TGTGCCAGCAGCCAGGCCGCCTCTGGAAACACCATATATTTT

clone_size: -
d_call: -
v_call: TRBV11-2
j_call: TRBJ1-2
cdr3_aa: CASSLEQGPYGYTF
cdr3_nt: TGTGCCAGCAGCTTAGAACAGGGCCCCTATGGCTACACCTTC

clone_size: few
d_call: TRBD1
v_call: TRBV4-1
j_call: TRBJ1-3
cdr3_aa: CASSPRDRGQLSGNTIYF
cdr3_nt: TGCGCCAGCAGCCCCCGGGACAGGGGTCAACTCTCTGGAAACACCATATATTTT

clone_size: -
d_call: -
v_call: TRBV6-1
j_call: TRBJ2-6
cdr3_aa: CAGEEETGANVLTF
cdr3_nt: TGTGCCGGAGAGGAAGAGACTGGGGCCAACGTCCTGACTTTC

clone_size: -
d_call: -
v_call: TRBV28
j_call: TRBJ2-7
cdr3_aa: CASSLWGSSYEQYF
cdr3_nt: TGTGCCAGCAGTTTATGGGGGAGCTCCTACGAGCAGTACTTC

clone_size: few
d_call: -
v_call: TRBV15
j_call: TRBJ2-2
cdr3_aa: CATSGDLRSAGELFF
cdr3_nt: TGTGCCACCAGCGGCGACCTTAGGAGCGCCGGGGAGCTGTTTTTT

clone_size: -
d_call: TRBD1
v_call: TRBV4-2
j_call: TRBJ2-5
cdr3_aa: CASSDGDRDQETQYF
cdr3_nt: TGTGCCAGCAGCGATGGCGACAGGGACCAAGAGACCCAGTACTTC

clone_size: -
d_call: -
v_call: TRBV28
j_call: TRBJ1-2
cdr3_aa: CASSLKNPGTEGGYTF
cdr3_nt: TGTGCCAGCAGTCTAAAAAACCCCGGGACTGAGGGTGGCTACACCTTC

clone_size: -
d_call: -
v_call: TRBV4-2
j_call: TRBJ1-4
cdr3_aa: CASTLVTGENEKLFF
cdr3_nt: TGTGCCAGCACCCTTGTGACGGGGGAGAATGAAAAACTGTTTTTT

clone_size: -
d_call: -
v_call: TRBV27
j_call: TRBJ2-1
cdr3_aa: CASSQTDRSASYNEQFF
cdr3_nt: TGTGCCAGCAGCCAAACCGACAGATCCGCCTCCTACAATGAGCAGTTCTTC

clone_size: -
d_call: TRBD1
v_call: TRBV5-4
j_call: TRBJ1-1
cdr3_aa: CASSPTGTGVNTEAFF
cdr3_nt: TGTGCCAGCAGTCCTACCGGGACAGGGGTTAACACTGAAGCTTTCTTT

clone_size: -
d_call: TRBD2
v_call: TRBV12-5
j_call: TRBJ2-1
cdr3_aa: CASGYGAGGPNEQFF
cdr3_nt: TGTGCTAGTGGTTATGGGGCGGGAGGGCCTAATGAGCAGTTCTTC

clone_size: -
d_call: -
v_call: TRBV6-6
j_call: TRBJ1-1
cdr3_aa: CASSYSRGNTEAFF
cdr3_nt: TGTGCCAGCAGTTACTCGCGGGGGAACACTGAAGCTTTCTTT

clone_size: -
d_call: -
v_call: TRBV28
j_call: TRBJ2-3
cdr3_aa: CASSLVGRATDTQYF
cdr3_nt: TGTGCCAGCAGTTTGGTCGGGAGAGCGACAGATACGCAGTATTTT

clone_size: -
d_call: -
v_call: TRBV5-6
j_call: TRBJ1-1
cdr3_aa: CASSFQGGTEAFF
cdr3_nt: TGTGCCAGCAGCTTTCAGGGCGGCACTGAAGCTTTCTTT

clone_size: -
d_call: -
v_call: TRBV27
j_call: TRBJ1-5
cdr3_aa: CASASWAGRSQPQHF
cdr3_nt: TGTGCCAGCGCCTCCTGGGCAGGGCGGAGTCAGCCCCAGCATTTT

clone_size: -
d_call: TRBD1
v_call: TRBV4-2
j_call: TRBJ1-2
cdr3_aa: CASSQGIRQGEDYGYTF
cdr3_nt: TGTGCCAGCAGCCAGGGAATAAGACAGGGAGAGGACTATGGCTACACCTTC

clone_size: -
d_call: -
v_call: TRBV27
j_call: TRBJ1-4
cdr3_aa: CASSLSRKANEKLFF
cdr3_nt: TGTGCCAGCAGTTTATCGAGAAAAGCTAATGAAAAACTGTTTTTT

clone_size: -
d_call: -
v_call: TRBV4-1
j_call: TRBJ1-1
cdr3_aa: CASSQVQGTEAFF
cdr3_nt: TGCGCCAGCAGCCAGGTACAGGGAACTGAAGCTTTCTTT

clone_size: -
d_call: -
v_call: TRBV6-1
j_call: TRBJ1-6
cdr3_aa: CASSAESWASYNSPLHF
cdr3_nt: TGTGCCAGCAGTGCTGAATCCTGGGCCTCCTATAATTCACCCCTCCACTTT

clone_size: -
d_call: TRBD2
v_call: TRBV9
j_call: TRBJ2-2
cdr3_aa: CASSPRGGTRSGELFF
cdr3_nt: TGTGCCAGCAGCCCGCGGGGGGGGACTCGGAGCGGGGAGCTGTTTTTT

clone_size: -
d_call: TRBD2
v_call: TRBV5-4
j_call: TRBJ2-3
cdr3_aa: CASSGRTSGGRQDTQYF
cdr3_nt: TGTGCCAGCAGCGGTCGTACTAGCGGGGGACGGCAGGATACGCAGTATTTT

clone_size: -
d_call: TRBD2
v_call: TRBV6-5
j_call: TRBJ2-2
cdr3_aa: CASSPLAGGSGELFF
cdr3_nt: TGTGCCAGCAGTCCATTAGCGGGGGGTTCCGGGGAGCTGTTTTTT

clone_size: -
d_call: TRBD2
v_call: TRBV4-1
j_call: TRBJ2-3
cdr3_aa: CASSQRGAGTDTQYF
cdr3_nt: TGCGCCAGCAGCCAAAGGGGAGCGGGAACAGATACGCAGTATTTT

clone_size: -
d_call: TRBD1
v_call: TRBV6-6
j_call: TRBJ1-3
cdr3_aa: CATDRGSGNTIYF
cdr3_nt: TGTGCCACAGACAGGGGTTCTGGAAACACCATATATTTT

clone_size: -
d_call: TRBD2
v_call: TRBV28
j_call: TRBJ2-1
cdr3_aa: CASRKREGRSYNEQFF
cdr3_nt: TGTGCCAGCAGGAAGCGGGAGGGCCGATCCTACAATGAGCAGTTCTTC

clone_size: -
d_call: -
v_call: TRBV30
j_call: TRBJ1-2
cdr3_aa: CAWSDITGPSYGYTF
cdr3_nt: TGTGCCTGGAGTGATATTACAGGCCCCTCCTATGGCTACACCTTC

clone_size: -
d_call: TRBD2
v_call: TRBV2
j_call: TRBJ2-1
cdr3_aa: CASSDGTSGRYNEQFF
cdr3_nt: TGTGCCAGCAGTGACGGTACTAGCGGGAGATACAATGAGCAGTTCTTC

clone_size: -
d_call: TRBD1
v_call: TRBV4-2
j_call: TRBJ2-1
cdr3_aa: CASSQAGRGNGNEQFF
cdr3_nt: TGTGCCAGCAGCCAAGCAGGCAGGGGGAACGGCAATGAGCAGTTCTTC

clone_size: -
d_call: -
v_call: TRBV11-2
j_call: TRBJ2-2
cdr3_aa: CASSLEGRNTGELFF
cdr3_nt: TGTGCCAGCAGCTTAGAGGGGAGGAACACCGGGGAGCTGTTTTTT

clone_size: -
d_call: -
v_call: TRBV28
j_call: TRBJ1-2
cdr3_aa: CASSLPGNGYTF
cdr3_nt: TGTGCCAGCAGTTTACCAGGGAATGGCTACACCTTC

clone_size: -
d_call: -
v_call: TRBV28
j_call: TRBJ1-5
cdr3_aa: CASRRGTLTWQPQHF
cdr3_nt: TGTGCCAGCAGGCGAGGGACTCTCACATGGCAGCCCCAGCATTTT

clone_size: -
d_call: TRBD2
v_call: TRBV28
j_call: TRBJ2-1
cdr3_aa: CASSNLHSGFSYNEQFF
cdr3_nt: TGTGCCAGCAGCAACCTACATAGCGGGTTCTCCTACAATGAGCAGTTCTTC

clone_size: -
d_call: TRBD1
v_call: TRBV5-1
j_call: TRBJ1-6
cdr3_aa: CASSTLGQGDSPLHF
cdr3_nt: TGCGCCAGCAGCACCCTTGGACAGGGGGATTCACCCCTCCACTTT

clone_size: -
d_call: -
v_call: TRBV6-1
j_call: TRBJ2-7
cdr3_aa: CASSQATVPYEQYF
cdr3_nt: TGTGCCAGCAGTCAGGCGACAGTTCCCTACGAGCAGTACTTC